The 18 T cell receptor beta chains listed next were all sequenced from one sample in a study of T cell repertoires in cytomegalovirus infection. TCRdb re-derived calls from the reads in MiXCR, one entry per CDR3 protein. The data contain a few hundred thousand distinct CDR3 sequences, roughly 9.5% of them singletons. Source material: PBMCs. Receptors originate from a human donor in good health (CMV status not recorded). Some clones in this sample may be carry-over from other donors' samples.

The rearrangement uses TRBV5-5 and TRBJ2-7; D is unresolved. The germline gives CDR1 SGHKS, CDR2 YYEKEE (reference sequence). V lost 5 bases to trimming and J lost 6 bases, with 12 bases between them. This CDR3 region has 12 residues. This CDR3 reads CASSLELGEQYF. The CDR3 coding sequence is TGTGCCAGCAGTCTAGAACTCGGCGAGCAGTACTTC.

This clonotype came up many times. This sequence joins TRBV7-2 and TRBJ2-5; D perhaps matches TRBD1 (6 bases). The CDR3 totals 14 residues. The V end lost 3 bases, the J end lost 5 bases, and 13 bases lay between the germline ends. CDR1 and CDR2 from the germline V gene are SGHTA and FQGNSA. DNA for the CDR3: TGTGCCAGCAGCTTTAAGGGGGACCGGGAGACCCAGTACTTC. This gives the protein CASSFKGDRETQYF.

This clonotype was recorded at least ten times. The J gene is TRBJ2-2, the V gene TRBV7-2, with 10 bases lining up with TRBD1. The germline V gene has CDR1 SGHTA and CDR2 FQGNSA. V was pared by 5 bases and J by 6 bases, with 6 bases of the junction left unmatched. The CDR3 sequence is 15 residues long. The CDR3 region has the DNA TGTGCCAGCAGCAGACTCGGACAGGGGGCCGGGGAGCTGTTTTTT. Amino acids: CASSRLGQGAGELFF.

The J gene is TRBJ1-5, the V gene TRBV5-6, with a weak D call TRBD1 (6 bases). CDR3 length equals 15 residues. The germline V gene has CDR1 SGHDT and CDR2 YYEEEE. V lost 1 base, J lost 5 bases, and 13 bases lay in between. CDR3 sequence (DNA): TGTGCCAGCAGCTTGCTCGGGAACAGGGATCAGCCCCAGCATTTT. Translating gives CASSLLGNRDQPQHF.

A few counts support this clonotype. The genes are TRBV6-2 or TRBV6-3 and TRBJ2-1; maybe TRBD1 (6 bases). V was shortened by 4 bases and J by 6 bases, with 13 bases between the two germline ends. Germline lookup yields CDR1 MNHEY and CDR2 SVGEGT. The CDR3 spans 14 residues. The CDR3 nucleotides read TGTGCCAGCAGTTTTCGACAGGAACGCAATGAGCAGTTCTTC. Amino acids: CASSFRQERNEQFF.

The chain joins TRBV4-3 to TRBJ1-1; D call uncertain. CDR1 and CDR2 (germline): LGHNA, YSLEER. V lost 1 base and J 0 bases, leaving 6 bases between the germline ends. The CDR3 runs 14 residues. The CDR3 DNA reads TGCGCCAGCAGCCAAGGTAGTTTGAACACTGAAGCTTTCTTT. Amino acid sequence: CASSQGSLNTEAFF.

To note about this clonotype: A much larger clonotype is one base distant, so this may be a read error. The chain uses TRBV6-2 or TRBV6-3 and TRBJ2-3; perhaps TRBD2 as D (5 bases). CDR1 and CDR2 from the germline V gene are MNHEY and SVGEGT. The V end was cut by 6 bases, the J end by 5 bases, with 21 bases between. The CDR3 covers 16 residues. Written as DNA, the CDR3 is TGTGCCAGCAGCCCTCACTGCTCCGGCCGGGAAGATACGCAGTATTTT. This translates into CASSPHCSGREDTQYF.

This clonotype occurred many times. The chain employs TRBV6-2 or TRBV6-3 and TRBJ2-2, with D hard to call. V was clipped by 2 bases and J by 5 bases, with 12 bases between them. CDR3 length: 15 residues. Germline CDR1 MNHEY, CDR2 SVGEGT. The CDR3 DNA follows: TGTGCCAGCAGTTACCGGCAGGTTCTGACCGGGGAGCTGTTTTTT. Protein product: CASSYRQVLTGELFF.

This clonotype was detected many times. J is TRBJ2-1 and V is TRBV28; D may match TRBD1 or TRBD2 (6 bases each). The V and J ends lost 10 bases and 9 bases respectively, with 28 bases between them. The germline CDR1 and CDR2 sequences are MDHEN and SYDVKM. The CDR3 covers 16 residues. CDR3 sequence (DNA): TGTGCCACCACGGGGGCAGGGTTCTCCCACGGGTTTGAGCAGTTCTTC. Amino acids: CATTGAGFSHGFEQFF.

This clonotype was found a few times. The chain joins TRBV4-1 to TRBJ2-1, with D maybe TRBD2 (5 bases). CDR3 length: 13 amino acids. CDR1 is MGHRA and CDR2 is YSYEKL in the germline V gene. Deletions cut 4 bases from V and 6 bases from J, with 10 bases between. The CDR3 sequence: CASSPGGGNEQFF. Written as DNA, the CDR3 is TGCGCCAGCAGCCCCGGAGGTGGCAATGAGCAGTTCTTC.

Only a few counts were recorded for this clonotype. This chain connects TRBV7-2 to TRBJ2-7; TRBD1 is a possible D gene (6 bases). V lost 4 bases, J lost 2 bases, and 9 bases lay in between. Germline values: CDR1 SGHTA, CDR2 FQGNSA. The CDR3 runs to 13 residues. The chain's CDR3 is CASSSDRTYEQYF. In DNA form, the CDR3 reads TGTGCCAGCAGCTCCGACAGGACCTACGAGCAGTACTTC.

This clonotype was seen a handful of times. The chain carries TRBV7-3 and TRBJ2-3; no clear D gene. V lost 0 bases and J lost 2, with 12 bases in between. The CDR3 loop spans 16 amino acids. Germline V gene data show CDR1 as SGHTA and CDR2 as FQGTGA. The CDR3 region has the DNA TGTGCCAGCAGCTTAACCCCGGCAGCGCCCACAGATACGCAGTATTTT. Its protein is CASSLTPAAPTDTQYF.

The CDR3 nucleotides read TGTGCCAGCTCCTCGGGAGGGCTACCCTACGAGCAGTACTTC. It specifies CASSSGGLPYEQYF. The V call is TRBV18, the J call TRBJ2-7; TRBD2 matches at 8 bases. With 6 bases clipped from V and 2 bases from J, the junction kept 6 bases outside the gene matches. CDR1 KGHSH and CDR2 LQKENI come from the germline V gene. The CDR3 is 14 residues long.

The rearrangement uses TRBV4-3 and TRBJ2-3; 7 bases are a match to TRBD2. V gave up 0 bases and J gave up 1 base; unmatched junction bases: 19. Germline assignment: CDR1 LGHNA and CDR2 YSLEER. This CDR3 has 21 residues. The CDR3 nucleotides read TGCGCCAGCAGCCAAGATTGGGGCCTAGCGGAAGGTAAAGAGGGCACAGATACGCAGTATTTT. Protein: CASSQDWGLAEGKEGTDTQYF.

V gene TRBV25-1 combines with J gene TRBJ1-4; maybe TRBD1 (6 bases). In germline, CDR1 is MGHDK, CDR2 SYGVNS. This CDR3 has 14 residues. V was clipped by 4 bases and J by 8 bases, with 14 bases between them. The CDR3 loop is CASSGTGLGEKLFF. The CDR3 nucleotides are TGTGCCAGCAGTGGTACAGGGTTGGGAGAAAAACTGTTTTTT.

The J gene is TRBJ2-1, the V gene TRBV6-2 or TRBV6-3; 8 bases map to TRBD1. The CDR3 sequence is 15 residues long. Germline CDR1 MNHEY, CDR2 SVGEGT. V was pared by 8 bases and J by 5 bases, with 11 bases of the junction left unmatched. CDR3 DNA: TGTGCCAGCGGCATCAGGGGGCGTCCGGACAATGAGCAGTTCTTC. Translation: CASGIRGRPDNEQFF.

There are many counts of this clonotype. The rearrangement links TRBV4-1 to TRBJ1-4; 8 bases align to TRBD1. Germline V gene lookup returns CDR1 MGHRA and CDR2 YSYEKL. V lost 1 base and J lost 7; bases outside the gene matches: 5. This CDR3 has 15 residues. The DNA for the CDR3 is TGCGCCAGCAGCCAAGCCCAGACAGGGGTTGAAAAACTGTTTTTT. It translates to CASSQAQTGVEKLFF.

The chain combines TRBV15 with TRBJ1-5, with TRBD1 matching 8 bases. The V and J ends lost 4 bases and 7 bases, in that order; junction bases with no gene match: 6. The germline V gene has CDR1 LNHNV and CDR2 YYDKDF (reference sequence). The CDR3 is made up of 14 amino acids. Here the CDR3 reads CATSTLTGGQPQHF. The CDR3 DNA sequence: TGTGCCACCAGCACCCTTACAGGGGGGCAGCCCCAGCATTTT.